Below, one TCR beta chain is given with its context. This entry comes from a study of cytomegalovirus exposure and HLA in healthy donors. The CDR3 is 13 residues long. Germline CDR1 and CDR2: MNHNS and SASEGT. V was pared by 8 bases and J by 0 bases, with 10 bases between. Primers for the PCR totalled 60 Vbeta and 13 Jbeta. Repertoires were generated with immunoSEQ multiplex PCR, while TCRdb's copy carries only in-frame clones and drops some. The repertoire has roughly 200,000 clones, 60% to 85% of them found once; the top ten carry roughly 2.8%. The TCR was taken from a male donor in good health and CMV-seronegative. The chain recombines TRBV6-1 with TRBJ1-2; D is unclear. Sequencing was performed on PBMCs. The CDR3 loop reads CASREQANYGYTF. The CDR3 bases are TGTGCCAGCCGGGAGCAGGCTAACTATGGCTACACCTTC.